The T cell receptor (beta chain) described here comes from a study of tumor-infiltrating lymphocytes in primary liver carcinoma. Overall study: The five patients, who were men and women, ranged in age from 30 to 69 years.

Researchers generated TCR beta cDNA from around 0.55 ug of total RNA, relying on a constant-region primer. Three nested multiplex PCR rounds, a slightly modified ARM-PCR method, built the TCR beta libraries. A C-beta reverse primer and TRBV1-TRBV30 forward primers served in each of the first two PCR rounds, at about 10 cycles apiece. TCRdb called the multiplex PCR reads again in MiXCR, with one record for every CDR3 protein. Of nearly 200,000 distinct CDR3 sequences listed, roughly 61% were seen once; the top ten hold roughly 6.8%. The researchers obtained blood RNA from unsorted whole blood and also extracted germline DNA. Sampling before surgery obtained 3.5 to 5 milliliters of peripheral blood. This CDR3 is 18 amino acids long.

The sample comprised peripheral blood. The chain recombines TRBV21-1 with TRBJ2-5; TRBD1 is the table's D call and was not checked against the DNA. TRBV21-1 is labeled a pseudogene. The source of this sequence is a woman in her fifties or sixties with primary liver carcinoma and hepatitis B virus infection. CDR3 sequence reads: CASSKQPGAADTAVTQYF. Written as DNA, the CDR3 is TGTGCCAGCAGCAAACAACCCGGGGCGGCCGACACTGCAGTGACCCAGTACTTC.